The 8 T cell receptor beta chains below come from one sample, sequenced in a study of spatial heterogeneity in lung cancer (dated by TCRdb to the late 2010s). Library generation was performed with 5' RACE. Data came from a NextSeq 500. In-frame beta chains were kept once TCRdb had trimmed the public reads at Q25 with fastp and called clones with MiXCR. Rows matching on CDR3 protein sequence are summarized as one entry with the most common DNA and genes. This sample lists about 7,500 distinct CDR3 sequences; around an eighth were detected once. Jointly, the top ten make up more than 20% of the sample. For these TCRs, the target antigens are not known. Paper-wide results and their limitations: The number of expanded intratumoral alpha and beta TCRs correlated with the tumor nonsynonymous mutation count.

This sample's time point label indicates: sample taken at primary tumor resection. Sequencing used lung tumor tissue, obtained at surgery. These receptors came from a male donor with early-stage non-small cell lung cancer.

In the case of this clonotype: This beta chain is an off-target read within a library intended for alpha chains, so its frequency means little. This chain connects TRBV2 to TRBJ2-5; D gene uncertain. The germline CDR1 and CDR2 sequences are SNHLY and FYNNEI. V lost 2 bases to trimming and J lost 5 bases, with 3 bases between them. The CDR3 sequence is 11 residues long. The DNA of the CDR3 is TGTGCCAGCAGTGAAACGGAGACCCAGTACTTC. Protein: CASSETETQYF.

There are many counts of this clonotype. Little can be read into the size of this beta chain, an off-target read in a library designed for alpha chains. The genes are TRBV4-2 and TRBJ2-5, with D perhaps TRBD1 (5 bases). Trimming stripped 0 bases from V and 1 base from J, with 12 bases between. Germline V gives CDR1 LGHNA, CDR2 YNFKEQ. The CDR3 is 16 residues long. The CDR3 nucleotides read TGTGCCAGCAGCCAAGATTTTGGGGCACTCCAAGAGACCCAGTACTTC. This gives the protein CASSQDFGALQETQYF.

This clonotype was picked up many times. Little can be read into the size of this beta chain, an off-target read in a library designed for alpha chains. The chain uses TRBV10-3 and TRBJ1-5; possible D gene TRBD1, 5 bases. Trimming left V 6 bases short and J 0 bases short, with 12 bases between. Germline lookup yields CDR1 ENHRY and CDR2 SYGVKD. This CDR3 contains 15 residues. The CDR3 loop reads CAISADRNSNQPQHF. CDR3 sequence (DNA): TGTGCCATCAGCGCTGACAGAAATAGCAATCAGCCCCAGCATTTT.

Sample share makes this clonotype medium-sized. In a library made to pick up alpha chains, this beta chain is a stray read with a size that means little. The chain has TRBV29-1 and TRBJ2-1, with a weak D call TRBD1 (5 bases). Germline V gives CDR1 SQVTM, CDR2 ANQGSEA. CDR3 length equals 15 residues. V was clipped by 6 bases and J by 6 bases, with 21 bases between them. The CDR3 protein is CSVTPGQAFANEQFF. For the CDR3, the DNA is TGCAGCGTGACCCCAGGGCAGGCTTTTGCCAATGAGCAGTTCTTC.

This clonotype was detected ten times or more. A library made for alpha chains picked up this beta chain off target, so its size means little. The chain carries TRBV3-2 and TRBJ2-7. TRBV3-2 is shown as a pseudogene. This CDR3 comprises 15 residues. The CDR3 bases are TGTGCCAGCAGCCAAGACCTGACAAATCAAGACGAGCAGTACTTC. This translates into CASSQDLTNQDEQYF.

This clonotype has a count of ten or more. This beta chain was picked up by a library intended for alpha chains and is off target, so its count carries little meaning. The rearrangement joins TRBV5-4 to TRBJ2-6; D is unresolved. This CDR3 is 16 amino acids long. Trimming took 0 bases from V and 0 from J, leaving 7 bases between them. Germline assignment: CDR1 SGHNT and CDR2 YYREEE (reference sequence). The CDR3 DNA is TGTGCCAGCAGCTTGGCGGACGCCTCTGGGGCCAACGTCCTGACTTTC. Translating gives CASSLADASGANVLTF.

This clonotype was found many times. This beta chain lies outside the target of a library built for alpha chains; its clone size means little. The rearrangement uses TRBV2 and TRBJ1-6; no clear D. V was clipped by 6 bases and J by 10 bases, with 10 bases between them. Germline loops: CDR1 SNHLY, CDR2 FYNNEI. The CDR3 is 12 amino acids. The CDR3 spells CASRSEGSPLHF. In DNA form, the CDR3 reads TGTGCCAGCAGGAGCGAGGGATCACCCCTCCACTTT.

Of note for this clonotype: Since the library was made to target alpha chains, this beta chain is a stray read and its abundance is not meaningful. The chain combines TRBV25-1 with TRBJ2-3; TRBD2 matches at 8 bases. CDR3 length: 14 amino acids. Trimming cost V 6 bases and J 1 base; bases outside gene matches: 3. The germline CDR1 and CDR2 sequences are MGHDK and SYGVNS. The chain's CDR3 is CASRREVGTDTQYF. The CDR3, as DNA: TGTGCCAGCAGGCGGGAGGTAGGCACAGATACGCAGTATTTT.